This T cell receptor (beta chain) appears in the sequencing data of a study of read filtering for tumor transcriptome and immune sequencing. Turning to the study itself: TCR-mapped reads were about 4 to 10.27 million with IR-seq versus about 85 to 1273 with RNA-seq.

This clonotype was detected ten times or more. From approximately 430 ng of RNA, a library with molecular barcoded alpha/delta and beta/gamma adaptors was made. One entry per CDR3 protein results from TCRdb running MiXCR on the reads. Of some 38,000 distinct CDR3 sequences listed, 14% are singletons. The CDR3 spans 16 residues. The V and J ends lost 2 bases and 6 bases, in that order; junction bases with no gene match: 4. Germline values: CDR1 MNHEY, CDR2 SVGAGI. The receptor was derived from a donor older than 35 with multiple myeloma. This rearrangement joins TRBV6-5 to TRBJ2-2; 12 positions agree with TRBD2. Sequencing used a population of CD138-negative cells sorted from bone marrow. The CDR3 spells CASSYPLAGGPGELFF. CDR3 bases: TGTGCCAGCAGTTACCCCCTAGCGGGAGGGCCCGGGGAGCTGTTTTTT.